This T cell receptor (beta chain) originates from a study of blood T cell repertoires in COVID-19. About the research overall: Whether acute or convalescent, the COVID-19 samples came from the United States, Italy and Spain.

As originally analysed: It was from reference gene primer amplification that nucleated cell counts were estimated. Produced via immunoSEQ multiplex PCR; TCRdb's table is partial and in-frame only. The V and J calls and the clone size are those of that table, but D and trimming were determined from the DNA. Counted here are approximately 51,000 clones, approximately 87% occurring once; the ten biggest clones make up 2.1%. Seattle's cohort entered during active infection and was followed longitudinally. The TCR comes from a woman of 80 years or more with COVID-19, enrolled during active disease. The specimen sequenced was peripheral blood.

CDR3 in amino acids: CAGGVNTNQPQHF. CDR3 in DNA: TGTGCGGGGGGGGTCAATACCAATCAGCCCCAGCATTTT. V is TRBV6-5 and J is TRBJ1-5; a possible D gene is TRBD1 (5 bases). CDR1 MNHEY and CDR2 SVGAGI come from the germline V gene. This CDR3 has 13 amino acids.